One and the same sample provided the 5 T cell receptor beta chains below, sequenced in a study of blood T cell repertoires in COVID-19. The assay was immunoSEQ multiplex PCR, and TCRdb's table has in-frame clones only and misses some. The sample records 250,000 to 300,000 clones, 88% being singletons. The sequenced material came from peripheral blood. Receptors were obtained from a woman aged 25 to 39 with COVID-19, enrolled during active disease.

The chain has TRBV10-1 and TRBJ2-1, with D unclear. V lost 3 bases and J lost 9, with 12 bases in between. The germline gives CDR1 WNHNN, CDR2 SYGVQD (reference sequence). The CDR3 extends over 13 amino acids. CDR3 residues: CASSELSRGEQFF. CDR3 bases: TGCGCCAGCAGTGAACTTAGCAGAGGTGAGCAGTTCTTC.

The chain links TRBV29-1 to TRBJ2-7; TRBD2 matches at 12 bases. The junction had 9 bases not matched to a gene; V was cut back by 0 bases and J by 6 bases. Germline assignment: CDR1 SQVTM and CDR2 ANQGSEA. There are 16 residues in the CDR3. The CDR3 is CSVEDWRASGRGEQYF. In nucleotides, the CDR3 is TGCAGCGTTGAAGATTGGAGGGCTAGCGGGAGGGGCGAGCAGTACTTC.

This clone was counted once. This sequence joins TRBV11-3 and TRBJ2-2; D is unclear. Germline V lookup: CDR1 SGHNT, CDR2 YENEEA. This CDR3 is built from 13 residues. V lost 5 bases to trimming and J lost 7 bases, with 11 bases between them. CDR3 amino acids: CASSTYSGGELFF. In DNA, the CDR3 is TGTGCCAGCAGCACGTACTCGGGCGGGGAGCTGTTTTTT.

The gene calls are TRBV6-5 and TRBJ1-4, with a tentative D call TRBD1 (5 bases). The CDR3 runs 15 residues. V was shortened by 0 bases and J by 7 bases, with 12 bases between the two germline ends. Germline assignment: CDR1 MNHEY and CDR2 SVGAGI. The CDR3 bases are TGTGCCAGCAGTTACTCGGGCGGGGGGGGTGAAAAACTGTTTTTT. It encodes CASSYSGGGGEKLFF.

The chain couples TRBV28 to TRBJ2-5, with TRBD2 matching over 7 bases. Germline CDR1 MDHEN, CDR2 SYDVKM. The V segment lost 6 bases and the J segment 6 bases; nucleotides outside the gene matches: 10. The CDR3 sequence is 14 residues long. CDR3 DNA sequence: TGTGCCAGCAGGGTTCCGGGAGGTCATAAGACCCAGTACTTC. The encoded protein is CASRVPGGHKTQYF.